This TCR beta chain derives from a study of blood T cell repertoires in COVID-19. A Seattle source enrolled patients during active infection and followed them longitudinally. The protocol was immunoSEQ multiplex PCR, while the TCRdb copy is restricted to in-frame clones and leaves out a portion. This repertoire shows 200,000 to 250,000 clones, 75% to 85% found once; its top ten account for about 5%. This CDR3 contains 12 residues. Trimming left V 3 bases short and J 5 bases short, with 7 bases between. Material: peripheral blood. The chain joins TRBV12-3 or TRBV12-4 to TRBJ1-2; no clear D gene. The source is a woman in her 70s with COVID-19, enrolled during active disease. This CDR3 reads CASSFEVYGYTF. Written as DNA, the CDR3 is TGTGCCAGCAGTTTTGAGGTGTATGGCTACACCTTC.